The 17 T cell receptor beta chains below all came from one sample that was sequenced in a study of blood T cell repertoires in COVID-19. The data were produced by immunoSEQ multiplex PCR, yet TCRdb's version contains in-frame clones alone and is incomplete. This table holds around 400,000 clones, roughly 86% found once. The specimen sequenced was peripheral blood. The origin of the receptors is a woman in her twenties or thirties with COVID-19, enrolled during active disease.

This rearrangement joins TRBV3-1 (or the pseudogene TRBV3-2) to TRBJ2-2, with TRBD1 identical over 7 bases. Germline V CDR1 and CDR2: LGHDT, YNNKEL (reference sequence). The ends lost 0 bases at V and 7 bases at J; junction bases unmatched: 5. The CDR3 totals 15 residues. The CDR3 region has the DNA TGTGCCAGCAGCCAAGATAGGACAGGCTTCGGGGAGCTGTTTTTT. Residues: CASSQDRTGFGELFF.

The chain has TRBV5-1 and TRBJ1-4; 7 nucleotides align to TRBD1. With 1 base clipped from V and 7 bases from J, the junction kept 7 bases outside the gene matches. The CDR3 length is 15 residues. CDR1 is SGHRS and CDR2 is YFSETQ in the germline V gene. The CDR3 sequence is CASSLTGARIEKLFF. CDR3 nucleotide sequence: TGCGCCAGCAGCTTGACAGGGGCGCGAATTGAAAAACTGTTTTTT.

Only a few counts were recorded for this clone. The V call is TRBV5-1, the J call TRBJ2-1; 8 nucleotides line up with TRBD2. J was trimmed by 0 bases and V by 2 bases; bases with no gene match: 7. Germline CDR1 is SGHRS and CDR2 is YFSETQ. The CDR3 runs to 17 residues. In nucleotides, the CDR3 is TGCGCCAGCAGCTTCGGCGGGAGGACCAGCTCCTACAATGAGCAGTTCTTC. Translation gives CASSFGGRTSSYNEQFF.

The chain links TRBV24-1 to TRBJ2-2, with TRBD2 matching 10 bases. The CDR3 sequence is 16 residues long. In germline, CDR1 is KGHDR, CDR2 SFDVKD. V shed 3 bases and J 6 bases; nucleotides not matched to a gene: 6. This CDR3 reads CATSDRAGGPAGELFF. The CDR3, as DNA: TGTGCCACCAGTGATCGAGCGGGAGGGCCTGCCGGGGAGCTGTTTTTT.

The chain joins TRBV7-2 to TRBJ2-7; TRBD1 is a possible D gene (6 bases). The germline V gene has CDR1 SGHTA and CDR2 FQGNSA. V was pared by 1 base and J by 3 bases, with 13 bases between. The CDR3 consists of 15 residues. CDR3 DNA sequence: TGTGCCAGCAGCTTAGTCGTGACAGGCTACTACGAGCAGTACTTC. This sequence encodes CASSLVVTGYYEQYF.

The DNA of the CDR3 is TGTGCCAGCTCCCGCGCCGGGAAGGACTACGAGCAGTACTTC. It specifies CASSRAGKDYEQYF. This sequence joins TRBV18 and TRBJ2-7; D is possibly TRBD2 (5 bases). This CDR3 has 14 amino acids. V lost 6 bases and J lost 3, with 15 bases in between. Per germline, CDR1 KGHSH and CDR2 LQKENI.

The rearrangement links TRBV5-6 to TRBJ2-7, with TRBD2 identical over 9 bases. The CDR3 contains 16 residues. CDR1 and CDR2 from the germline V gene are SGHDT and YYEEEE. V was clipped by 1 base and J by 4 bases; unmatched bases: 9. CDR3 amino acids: CASSLHRASGNYEQYF. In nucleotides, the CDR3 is TGTGCCAGCAGCTTGCATCGGGCTAGCGGGAATTACGAGCAGTACTTC.

CDR3 nucleotide sequence: TGTGCCAGCAACCTAGCGGGAGTCGGCGAGCAGTACTTC. It specifies CASNLAGVGEQYF. This chain uses TRBV12-3 or TRBV12-4 with TRBJ2-7, with 10 bases matching TRBD2. CDR3 length: 13 residues. Germline trimming cut 7 bases from V and 6 bases from J; bases unmatched to any gene: 6.

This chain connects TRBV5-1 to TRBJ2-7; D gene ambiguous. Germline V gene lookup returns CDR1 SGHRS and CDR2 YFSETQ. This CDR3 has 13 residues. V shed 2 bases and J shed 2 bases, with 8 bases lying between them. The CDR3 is CASSLYSTYEQYF. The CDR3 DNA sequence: TGCGCCAGCAGCTTATATAGCACCTACGAGCAGTACTTC.

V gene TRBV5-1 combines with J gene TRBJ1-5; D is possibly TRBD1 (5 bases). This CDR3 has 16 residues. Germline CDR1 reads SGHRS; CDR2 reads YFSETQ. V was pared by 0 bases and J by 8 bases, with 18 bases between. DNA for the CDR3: TGCGCCAGCAGCTTGGGAGGGAGGGACGCCGGTGAGCCCCAGCATTTT. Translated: CASSLGGRDAGEPQHF.

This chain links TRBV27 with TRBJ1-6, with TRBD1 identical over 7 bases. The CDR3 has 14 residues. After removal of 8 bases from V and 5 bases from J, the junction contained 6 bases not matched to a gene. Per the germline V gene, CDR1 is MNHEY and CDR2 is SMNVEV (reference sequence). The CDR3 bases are TGTGCCAGCGGCGACAGGGCCCATAATTCACCCCTCCACTTT. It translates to CASGDRAHNSPLHF.

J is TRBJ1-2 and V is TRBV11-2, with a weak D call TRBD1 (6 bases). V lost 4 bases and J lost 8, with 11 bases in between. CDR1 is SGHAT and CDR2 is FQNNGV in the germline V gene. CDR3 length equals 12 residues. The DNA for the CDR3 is TGTGCCAGCAGCTACACAGGGCGCGGCTACACCTTC. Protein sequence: CASSYTGRGYTF.

The CDR3 DNA reads TGTGCCAGCAGTTCATCAGGGCTTTCTAATGAAAAACTGTTTTTT. Protein: CASSSSGLSNEKLFF. The chain has TRBV28 and TRBJ1-4; TRBD1 is a possible D gene (5 bases). Germline loops: CDR1 MDHEN, CDR2 SYDVKM. This CDR3 contains 15 residues. The germline V and J ends were trimmed by 4 bases and 3 bases, with 12 bases remaining between them.

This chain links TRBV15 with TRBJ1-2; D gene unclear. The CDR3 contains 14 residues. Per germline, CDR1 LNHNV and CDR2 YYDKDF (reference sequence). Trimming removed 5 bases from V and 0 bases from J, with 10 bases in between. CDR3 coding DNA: TGTGCCACCAGCCCCCGGGGTTCTAACTATGGCTACACCTTC. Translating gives CATSPRGSNYGYTF.

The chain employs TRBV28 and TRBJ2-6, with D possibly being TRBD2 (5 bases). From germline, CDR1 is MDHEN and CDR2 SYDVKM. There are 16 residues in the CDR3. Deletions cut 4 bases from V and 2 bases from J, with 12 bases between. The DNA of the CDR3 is TGTGCCAGCAGTTCTCCCCCCGGGGCTGGGGCCAACGTCCTGACTTTC. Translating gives CASSSPPGAGANVLTF.

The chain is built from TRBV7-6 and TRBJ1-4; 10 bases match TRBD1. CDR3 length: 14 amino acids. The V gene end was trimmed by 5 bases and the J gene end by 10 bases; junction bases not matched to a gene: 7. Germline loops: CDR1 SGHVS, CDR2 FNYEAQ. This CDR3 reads CASSTGTGVTKLFF. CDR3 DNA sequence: TGTGCCAGCAGCACCGGGACAGGGGTTACAAAACTGTTTTTT.

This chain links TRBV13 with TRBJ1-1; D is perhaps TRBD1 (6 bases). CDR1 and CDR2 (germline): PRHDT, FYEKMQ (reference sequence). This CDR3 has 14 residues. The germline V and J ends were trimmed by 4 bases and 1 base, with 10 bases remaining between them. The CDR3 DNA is TGTGCCAGCAGCTGGACAGTCCAGAACACTGAAGCTTTCTTT. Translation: CASSWTVQNTEAFF. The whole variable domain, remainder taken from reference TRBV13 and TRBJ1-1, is AAGVIQSPRHLIKEKRETATLKCYPIPRHDTVYWYQQGPGQDPQFLISFYEKMQSDKGSIPDRFSAQQFSDYHSELNMSSLELGDSALYFCASSWTVQNTEAFFGQGTRLTVV.